Reported below is one T cell receptor beta chain. The antigen remains unidentified. Use of 60 Vbeta and 13 Jbeta primers characterized the PCR. Original handling: Per a later analysis, the number of unique TCR beta chains was around 79 million, of which about 11 million were shared. Sequenced by immunoSEQ multiplex PCR; TCRdb stores in-frame clones only, minus some. V and J calls and clone size are given by that table; D and trimming were obtained from the DNA. The sample consists of some 200,000 clones, 80% to 85% of them appearing once. The CDR3 totals 12 residues. Looked up from germline, CDR1 is SGHRS and CDR2 is YFSETQ. V was trimmed by 1 base and J by 5 bases, leaving 6 bases between them. The data derive from a study of cytomegalovirus exposure and HLA in healthy donors. Study-level findings and limits: In a later analysis, TCR beta V- and J-gene trimming was associated with a missense DCLRE1C variant. The authors considered a cluster of highly shared sequence variants likely to be a sequencing artifact.

The sample was PBMCs. This TCR was sampled from a boy between 2 and 10 years old in good health and CMV-seronegative. The chain uses TRBV5-1 and TRBJ2-5; D gene ambiguous. The CDR3 DNA follows: TGCGCCAGCAGCTTGCAGTCTGAGACCCAGTACTTC. Its protein product is CASSLQSETQYF. Drawing the rest from reference TRBV5-1 and TRBJ2-5, the complete variable domain is KAGVTQTPRYLIKTRGQQVTLSCSPISGHRSVSWYQQTPGQGLQFLFEYFSETQRNKGNFPGRFSGRQFSNSRSEMNVSTLELGDSALYLCASSLQSETQYFGPGTRLLVL.